This T cell receptor (beta chain) was observed in a study of shared clonotypes between healthy human individuals. Within Nashville, Tennessee resided all donors, each a Caucasian adult. V was pared by 1 base and J by 6 bases, with 16 bases between. The CDR3 is 15 residues long. Germline CDR1 MGHRA, CDR2 YSYEKL. Notes on this clone: The antigen is not known.

Repertoires were generated with immunoSEQ multiplex PCR, while TCRdb's copy carries only in-frame clones and drops some. The sample holds some 2,000,000 clones; about 95% are singletons and the top ten take 0.13%. Study-level results: Estimated richness values were generally larger in naive subsets than in memory subsets. The sole specimen, blood, was sampled, and tissue repertoires likely differ. Roughly 5% was the fraction of naive CD4 clonotypes found shared across several donors.

This TCR was sampled from a man aged 18 to 30 in good health. The sequenced sample was naive CD4+ T cells sorted from blood. Subset specified: CD45RA+ positively selected. This chain links TRBV4-1 with TRBJ2-7; maybe TRBD2 (6 bases). CDR3 sequence: CASSQVVLATSEQYF. CDR3 nucleotides: TGCGCCAGCAGCCAAGTTGTCCTAGCGACGTCCGAGCAGTACTTC.